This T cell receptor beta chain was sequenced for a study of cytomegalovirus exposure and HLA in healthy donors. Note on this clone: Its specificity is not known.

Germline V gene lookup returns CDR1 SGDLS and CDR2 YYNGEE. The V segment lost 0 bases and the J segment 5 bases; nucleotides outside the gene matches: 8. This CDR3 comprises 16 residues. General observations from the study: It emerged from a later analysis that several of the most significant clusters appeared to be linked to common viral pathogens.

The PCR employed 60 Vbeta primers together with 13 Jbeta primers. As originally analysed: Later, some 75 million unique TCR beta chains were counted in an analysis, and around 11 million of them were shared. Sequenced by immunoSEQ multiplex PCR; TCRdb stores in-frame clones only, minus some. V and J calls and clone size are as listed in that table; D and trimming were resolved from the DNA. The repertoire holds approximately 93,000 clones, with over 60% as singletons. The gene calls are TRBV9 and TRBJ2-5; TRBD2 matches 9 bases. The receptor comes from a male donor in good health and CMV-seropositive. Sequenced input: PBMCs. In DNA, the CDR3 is TGTGCCAGCAGCGTAGTTGGCGGGGGGGCCTGGGAGACCCAGTACTTC. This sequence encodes CASSVVGGGAWETQYF.